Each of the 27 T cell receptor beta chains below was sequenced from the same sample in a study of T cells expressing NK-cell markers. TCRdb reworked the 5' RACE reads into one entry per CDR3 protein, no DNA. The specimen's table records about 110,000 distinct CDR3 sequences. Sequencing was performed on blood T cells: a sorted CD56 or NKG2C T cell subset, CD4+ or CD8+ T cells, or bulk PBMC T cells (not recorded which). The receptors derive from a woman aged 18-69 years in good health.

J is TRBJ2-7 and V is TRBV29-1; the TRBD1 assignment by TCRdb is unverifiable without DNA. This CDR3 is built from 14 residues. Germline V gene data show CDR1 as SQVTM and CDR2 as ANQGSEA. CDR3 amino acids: CSVSGGPGGDEQYF.

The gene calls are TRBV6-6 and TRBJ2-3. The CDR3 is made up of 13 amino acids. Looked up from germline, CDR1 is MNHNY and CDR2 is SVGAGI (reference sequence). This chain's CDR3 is CASSYHFTDTQYF.

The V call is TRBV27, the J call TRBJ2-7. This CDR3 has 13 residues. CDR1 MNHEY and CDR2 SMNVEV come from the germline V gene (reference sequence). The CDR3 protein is CASSSTLNYEQYF.

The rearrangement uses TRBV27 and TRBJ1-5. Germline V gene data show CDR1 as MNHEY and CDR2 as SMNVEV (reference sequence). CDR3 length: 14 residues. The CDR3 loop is CASSFVGSGQPQHF.

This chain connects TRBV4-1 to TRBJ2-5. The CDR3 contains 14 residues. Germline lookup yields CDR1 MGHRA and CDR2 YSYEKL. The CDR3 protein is CASSLVKFQETQYF.

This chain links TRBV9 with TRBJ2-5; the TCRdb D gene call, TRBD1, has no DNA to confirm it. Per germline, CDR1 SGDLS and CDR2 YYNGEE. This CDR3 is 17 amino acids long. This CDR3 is CASSVGGGRRIQETQYF.

The CDR3 sequence: CAITTGRGGSGYSYNEQFF. The V call is TRBV10-3, the J call TRBJ2-1; TCRdb lists TRBD2, though no DNA is available to test this call. The CDR3 runs 19 residues. Germline CDR1 is ENHRY and CDR2 is SYGVKD.

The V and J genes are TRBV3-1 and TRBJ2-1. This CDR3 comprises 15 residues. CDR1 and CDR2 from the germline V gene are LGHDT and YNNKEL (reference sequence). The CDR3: CASSQDGRPYNEQFF.

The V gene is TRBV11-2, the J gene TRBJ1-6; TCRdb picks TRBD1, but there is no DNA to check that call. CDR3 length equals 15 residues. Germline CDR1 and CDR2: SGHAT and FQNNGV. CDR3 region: CASSPWAGLDSPLHF.

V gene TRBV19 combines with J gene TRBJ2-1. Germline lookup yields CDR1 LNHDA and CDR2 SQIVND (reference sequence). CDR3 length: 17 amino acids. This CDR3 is CASSTLKWQISYNEQFF.

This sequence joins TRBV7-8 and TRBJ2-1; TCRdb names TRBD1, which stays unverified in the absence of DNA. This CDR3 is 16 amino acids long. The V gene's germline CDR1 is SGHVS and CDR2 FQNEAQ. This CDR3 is CASSLATGHPYNEQFF.

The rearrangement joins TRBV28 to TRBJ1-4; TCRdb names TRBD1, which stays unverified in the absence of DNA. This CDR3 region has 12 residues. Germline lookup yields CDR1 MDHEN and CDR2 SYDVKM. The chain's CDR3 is CASSGVTGDLFF.

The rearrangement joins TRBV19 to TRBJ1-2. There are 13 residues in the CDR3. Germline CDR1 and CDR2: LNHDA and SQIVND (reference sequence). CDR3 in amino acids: CASSHMETSGYTF.

The CDR3 region is CSVEEDSRDQQFF. V usage is TRBV29-1 and J usage is TRBJ2-1. CDR3 size: 13 residues. Germline lookup yields CDR1 SQVTM and CDR2 ANQGSEA.

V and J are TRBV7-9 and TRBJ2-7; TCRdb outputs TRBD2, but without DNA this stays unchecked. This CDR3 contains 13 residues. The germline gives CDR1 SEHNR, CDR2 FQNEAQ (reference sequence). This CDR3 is CASSPGLSYEQYF.

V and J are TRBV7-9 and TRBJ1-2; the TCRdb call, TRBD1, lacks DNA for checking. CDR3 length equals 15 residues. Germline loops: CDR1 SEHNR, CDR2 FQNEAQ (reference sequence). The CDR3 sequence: CASSLPGQGNYGYTF.

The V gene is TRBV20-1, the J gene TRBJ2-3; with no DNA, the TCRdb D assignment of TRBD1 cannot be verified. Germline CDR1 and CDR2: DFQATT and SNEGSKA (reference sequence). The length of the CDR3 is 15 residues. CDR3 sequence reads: CSASPDQGAGYTQYF.

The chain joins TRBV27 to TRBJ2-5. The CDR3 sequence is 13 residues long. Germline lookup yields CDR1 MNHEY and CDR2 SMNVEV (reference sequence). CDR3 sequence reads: CASSLSSQETQYF.

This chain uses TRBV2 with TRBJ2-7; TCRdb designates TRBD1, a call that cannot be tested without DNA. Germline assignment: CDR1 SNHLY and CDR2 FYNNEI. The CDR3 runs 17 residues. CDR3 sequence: CASSDEDPGREIYEQYF.

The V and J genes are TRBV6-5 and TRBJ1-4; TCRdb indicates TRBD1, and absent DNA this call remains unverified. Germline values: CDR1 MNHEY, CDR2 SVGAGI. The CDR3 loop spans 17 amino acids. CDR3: CASSYLIPGTGMEKLFF.

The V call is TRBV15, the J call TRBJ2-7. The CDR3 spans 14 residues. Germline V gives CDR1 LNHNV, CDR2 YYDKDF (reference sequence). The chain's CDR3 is CATSKAPLNYEQYF. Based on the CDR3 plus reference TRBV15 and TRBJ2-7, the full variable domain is DAMVIQNPRYQVTQFGKPVTLSCSQTLNHNVMYWYQQKSSQAPKLLFHYYDKDFNNEADTPDNFQSRRPNTSFCFLDIRSPGLGDTAMYLCATSKAPLNYEQYFGPGTRLTVT.

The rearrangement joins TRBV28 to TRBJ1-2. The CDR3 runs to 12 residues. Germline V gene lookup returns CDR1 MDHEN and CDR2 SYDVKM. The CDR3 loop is CASSFDNRGYTF.

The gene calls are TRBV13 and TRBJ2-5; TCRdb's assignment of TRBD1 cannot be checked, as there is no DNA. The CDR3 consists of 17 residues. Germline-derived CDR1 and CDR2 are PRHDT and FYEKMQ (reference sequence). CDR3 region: CASSPPLGTSGQETQYF.

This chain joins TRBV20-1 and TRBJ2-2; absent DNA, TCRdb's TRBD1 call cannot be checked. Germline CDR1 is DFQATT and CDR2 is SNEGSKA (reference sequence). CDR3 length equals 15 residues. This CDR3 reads CSAGQGQAGVGELFF.

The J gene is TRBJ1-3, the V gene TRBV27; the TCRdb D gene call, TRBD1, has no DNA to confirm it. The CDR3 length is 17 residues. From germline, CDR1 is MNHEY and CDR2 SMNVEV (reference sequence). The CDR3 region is CASSLSYLGASGNTIYF.

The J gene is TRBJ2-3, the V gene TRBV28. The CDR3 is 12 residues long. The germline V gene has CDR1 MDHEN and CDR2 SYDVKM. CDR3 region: CASSLTADTQYF. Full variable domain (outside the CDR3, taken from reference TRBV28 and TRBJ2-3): DVKVTQSSRYLVKRTGEKVFLECVQDMDHENMFWYRQDPGLGLRLIYFSYDVKMKEKGDIPEGYSVSREKKERFSLILESASTNQTSMYLCASSLTADTQYFGPGTRLTVL.

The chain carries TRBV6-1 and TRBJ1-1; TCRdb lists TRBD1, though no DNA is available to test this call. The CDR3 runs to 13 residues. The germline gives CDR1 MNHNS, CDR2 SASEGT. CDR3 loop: CASKDRDGTEAFF.